Sequencing of this T cell receptor (beta chain) was carried out in a study of blood T cell repertoires in COVID-19. The overall study: There were acute and convalescent COVID-19 samples, and they came from the United States, Italy and Spain.

Per the original methods: Nucleated cell number was recorded as an estimate derived from reference gene primer amplification. Sequencing used immunoSEQ multiplex PCR; TCRdb keeps in-frame clones, though not all of them. V and J calls and clone size are as listed in that table; D and trimming were resolved from the DNA. The sample yields approximately 190,000 clones, less than 90% seen once. Germline V lookup: CDR1 MDHEN, CDR2 SYDVKM. With 2 bases clipped from V and 0 bases from J, the junction kept 7 bases outside the gene matches. The CDR3 length is 16 residues. The TCR comes from a woman aged 40-49 years with acute or convalescent COVID-19. This sequence joins TRBV28 and TRBJ2-7; 7 bases match TRBD2. The material sequenced was peripheral blood. The CDR3, as DNA: TGTGCCAGCAGTTTAGGGGGGGTCTTCGGCTCCTACGAGCAGTACTTC. Translation: CASSLGGVFGSYEQYF. Full variable domain (outside the CDR3, taken from reference TRBV28 and TRBJ2-7): DVKVTQSSRYLVKRTGEKVFLECVQDMDHENMFWYRQDPGLGLRLIYFSYDVKMKEKGDIPEGYSVSREKKERFSLILESASTNQTSMYLCASSLGGVFGSYEQYFGPGTRLTVT.